Listed below are T cell receptor beta chains from one sample, sequenced in a study of shared clonotypes between healthy human individuals. The data were produced by immunoSEQ multiplex PCR, yet TCRdb's version contains in-frame clones alone and is incomplete. The sample yields 2.3 million or so clones, over 90% seen once. Sequencing was carried out using naive CD4+ T cells from PBMCs. The source of these receptors is a man between 18 and 29 years old in good health. Some clones in this sample may be carry-over from other donors' samples. CDR3s include the opening cysteine and the closing phenylalanine or tryptophan. Fields, in order: CDR3 DNA, CDR3 protein, clone size, D gene, J gene, V gene. The D gene is left open where the match is weak. The size field is filled for only some rows; it gives once, few, many or a size class.

CDR3 DNA: TGTGCCAGCAGCCCGGCGCGTGGAGTAGGCTACACCTTC; CDR3 protein: CASSPARGVGYTF; clone size: once; D gene: NA; J gene: TRBJ1-2; V gene: TRBV9
CDR3 DNA: TGCGCCAGCAGCTTGGGGATAGCGGGAGCCTCGAACACCGGGGAGCTGTTTTTT; CDR3 protein: CASSLGIAGASNTGELFF; clone size: NA; D gene: TRBD2; J gene: TRBJ2-2; V gene: TRBV5-1
CDR3 DNA: TGTGCCAGCAGCCGAGGACAGGGGTTCGAAGCTTTCTTT; CDR3 protein: CASSRGQGFEAFF; clone size: NA; D gene: TRBD1; J gene: TRBJ1-1; V gene: TRBV25-1
CDR3 DNA: TGTGCCAGCAGGGGGAGCATATTCACTGAAGCTTTCTTT; CDR3 protein: CASRGSIFTEAFF; clone size: NA; D gene: NA; J gene: TRBJ1-1; V gene: TRBV28
CDR3 DNA: TGTGCCAGCAGCTCTGGGCCGACTAGCGGGAGTTGGGAGACCCAGTACTTC; CDR3 protein: CASSSGPTSGSWETQYF; clone size: NA; D gene: TRBD2; J gene: TRBJ2-5; V gene: TRBV7-8
CDR3 DNA: TGTGCCAGCAGTTTAAAAGGGGGGTGGCGGGAGACCCAGTACTTC; CDR3 protein: CASSLKGGWRETQYF; clone size: NA; D gene: NA; J gene: TRBJ2-5; V gene: TRBV28
CDR3 DNA: TGTGCCAGCAGTTTATCGGGACAGGGTGCCTACGAGCAGTACTTC; CDR3 protein: CASSLSGQGAYEQYF; clone size: NA; D gene: TRBD1; J gene: TRBJ2-7; V gene: TRBV28
CDR3 DNA: TGTGCCAGCTCACCAAACAGTATAAACAGCGTCTATGGCTACACCTTC; CDR3 protein: CASSPNSINSVYGYTF; clone size: NA; D gene: NA; J gene: TRBJ1-2; V gene: TRBV18
CDR3 DNA: TGTGCCAGCAGCTTATCAGGGCCCCAGCATTTT; CDR3 protein: CASSLSGPQHF; clone size: NA; D gene: NA; J gene: TRBJ1-5; V gene: TRBV7-2
CDR3 DNA: TGTGCCAGCAGTTTATTTAGGACAGGCCCGAGCATTTTT; CDR3 protein: CASSLFRTGPSIF; clone size: NA; D gene: TRBD1; J gene: TRBJ1-5; V gene: TRBV27
CDR3 DNA: TGTGCCAGCAGTTACTCGGGCTTAGGGAAAAACTATGGCTACACCTTC; CDR3 protein: CASSYSGLGKNYGYTF; clone size: NA; D gene: NA; J gene: TRBJ1-2; V gene: TRBV6-5
CDR3 DNA: TGTGCCAGCAGCATACGGGACGGTCTCTACGAGCAGTACTTC; CDR3 protein: CASSIRDGLYEQYF; clone size: NA; D gene: NA; J gene: TRBJ2-7; V gene: TRBV7-2
CDR3 DNA: TGTGCCAGCAGCCCTTATGAGACAGCGGGTGAGCAGTACTTC; CDR3 protein: CASSPYETAGEQYF; clone size: NA; D gene: NA; J gene: TRBJ2-7; V gene: TRBV7-9
CDR3 DNA: TGCGCCAGCAGCGCCGGGGACCGCCAGATCTACGAGCAGTACTTC; CDR3 protein: CASSAGDRQIYEQYF; clone size: NA; D gene: NA; J gene: TRBJ2-7; V gene: TRBV5-1
CDR3 DNA: TGTGCCAGCAGTTATAGGATGGAGGCCTACGAGCAGTACTTC; CDR3 protein: CASSYRMEAYEQYF; clone size: once; D gene: NA; J gene: TRBJ2-7; V gene: TRBV6-5
CDR3 DNA: TGTGCCAGTAGGAGACAGGGCCGCACTGAAGCTTTCTTT; CDR3 protein: CASRRQGRTEAFF; clone size: NA; D gene: TRBD1; J gene: TRBJ1-1; V gene: TRBV19
CDR3 DNA: TGTGCCGGAGGCTTCAGGGGTAGTGAGCAGACCCAGTACTTC; CDR3 protein: CAGGFRGSEQTQYF; clone size: once; D gene: NA; J gene: TRBJ2-5; V gene: TRBV30
CDR3 DNA: TGTGCCAGCAGTTTTAGACTAGCGGACGTGAGTACCCACGAGCAGTACTTC; CDR3 protein: CASSFRLADVSTHEQYF; clone size: NA; D gene: TRBD2; J gene: TRBJ2-7; V gene: TRBV27
CDR3 DNA: TGTGCCAGCGGGACCGGACAGCCGTCAACTAATGAAAAACTGTTTTTT; CDR3 protein: CASGTGQPSTNEKLFF; clone size: NA; D gene: NA; J gene: TRBJ1-4; V gene: TRBV19
CDR3 DNA: TGCGCCAGCAGCTGGGAATCCGGCCCGGGGTCCGGGGAGCTGTTTTTT; CDR3 protein: CASSWESGPGSGELFF; clone size: NA; D gene: NA; J gene: TRBJ2-2; V gene: TRBV5-1
CDR3 DNA: TGTGCCAGCAGCTCGTCGTGGACCACTCCCTTAGGGAGCACTGAAGCTTTCTTT; CDR3 protein: CASSSSWTTPLGSTEAFF; clone size: NA; D gene: NA; J gene: TRBJ1-1; V gene: TRBV7-2
CDR3 DNA: TGTGCCAGCAGCTTTACGACCGGGGTATACAATGAGCAGTTCTTC; CDR3 protein: CASSFTTGVYNEQFF; clone size: NA; D gene: NA; J gene: TRBJ2-1; V gene: TRBV5-8
CDR3 DNA: TGTGCCAGCAGGACAGGGTCCCGCGAGCAGTACTTC; CDR3 protein: CASRTGSREQYF; clone size: NA; D gene: TRBD1; J gene: TRBJ2-7; V gene: TRBV28
CDR3 DNA: TGTGCCTGGAGTGTACGGTCTCGGGTCGAGCAGTACTTC; CDR3 protein: CAWSVRSRVEQYF; clone size: NA; D gene: NA; J gene: TRBJ2-7; V gene: TRBV30
CDR3 DNA: TGTGCCAGCAGTCCGAACAGGGCCCGGGGATCACCCCTCCACTTT; CDR3 protein: CASSPNRARGSPLHF; clone size: NA; D gene: NA; J gene: TRBJ1-6; V gene: TRBV27
CDR3 DNA: TGTGCCAGCGGAAGGGACAGGGACCACGAGCAGTACTTC; CDR3 protein: CASGRDRDHEQYF; clone size: NA; D gene: TRBD1; J gene: TRBJ2-7; V gene: TRBV7-3
CDR3 DNA: TGTGCCAGCAGCGTAGTAGGCAGAAGGTACGAGCAGTACTTC; CDR3 protein: CASSVVGRRYEQYF; clone size: NA; D gene: NA; J gene: TRBJ2-7; V gene: TRBV9
CDR3 DNA: TGCGCCAGCAGCCCACGTCCCGGAATGAACACTGAAGCTTTCTTT; CDR3 protein: CASSPRPGMNTEAFF; clone size: NA; D gene: NA; J gene: TRBJ1-1; V gene: TRBV5-1
CDR3 DNA: TGTGCCAGCAGCCGCCCAGGGGGCGCTGGGGCCAACGTCCTGACTTTC; CDR3 protein: CASSRPGGAGANVLTF; clone size: NA; D gene: TRBD1; J gene: TRBJ2-6; V gene: TRBV11-3
CDR3 DNA: TGTGCCAGCAGGACTAGGGGGAGGAACACTGAAGCTTTCTTT; CDR3 protein: CASRTRGRNTEAFF; clone size: NA; D gene: NA; J gene: TRBJ1-1; V gene: TRBV19
CDR3 DNA: TGTGCCAGCAGTGAAAGACCGGGCCTAAACCATTTT; CDR3 protein: CASSERPGLNHF; clone size: once; D gene: NA; J gene: TRBJ1-5; V gene: TRBV2
CDR3 DNA: TGTGCCAGCAGAATAGTCGCCCTGGCGGGAGGGCCATACGAGCAGTACTTC; CDR3 protein: CASRIVALAGGPYEQYF; clone size: NA; D gene: TRBD2; J gene: TRBJ2-7; V gene: TRBV27
CDR3 DNA: TGCGCCAGCAGCTTAGGACCGGTCGGAAACACCATATATTTT; CDR3 protein: CASSLGPVGNTIYF; clone size: NA; D gene: NA; J gene: TRBJ1-3; V gene: TRBV5-1
CDR3 DNA: TGTGCCAGCAGCGTAGGGGGGAATACCTACAATGAGCAGTTCTTC; CDR3 protein: CASSVGGNTYNEQFF; clone size: NA; D gene: NA; J gene: TRBJ2-1; V gene: TRBV9
CDR3 DNA: TGCGCCAGCAGCCAAGAGGGACAGACGGCTAGTTCACCCCTCCACTTT; CDR3 protein: CASSQEGQTASSPLHF; clone size: NA; D gene: TRBD1; J gene: TRBJ1-6; V gene: TRBV4-3
CDR3 DNA: TGTGCCAGCAGCTCCGACTGGTACAATGAGCAGTTCTTC; CDR3 protein: CASSSDWYNEQFF; clone size: NA; D gene: NA; J gene: TRBJ2-1; V gene: TRBV5-5
CDR3 DNA: TGCAGTGCTAGAGATAAAGGGGATGCTTTCTTT; CDR3 protein: CSARDKGDAFF; clone size: NA; D gene: NA; J gene: TRBJ1-1; V gene: TRBV20-1
CDR3 DNA: TGTGCCAGCAGTGACCAAGGGACGGCCTACGAGCAGTACTTC; CDR3 protein: CASSDQGTAYEQYF; clone size: NA; D gene: NA; J gene: TRBJ2-7; V gene: TRBV2
CDR3 DNA: TGTGCCAGCAGCCCGGGACTAGCGGGTTACGAGCAGTACTTC; CDR3 protein: CASSPGLAGYEQYF; clone size: NA; D gene: TRBD2; J gene: TRBJ2-7; V gene: TRBV28
CDR3 DNA: TGCGCCAGCAGCTTGTCCAGGTTCTACGAGCAGTACTTC; CDR3 protein: CASSLSRFYEQYF; clone size: once; D gene: NA; J gene: TRBJ2-7; V gene: TRBV5-1
CDR3 DNA: TGTGCCAGCAGCTCCAATCGAGGGGCCAATGAGCAGTTCTTC; CDR3 protein: CASSSNRGANEQFF; clone size: NA; D gene: NA; J gene: TRBJ2-1; V gene: TRBV6-5
CDR3 DNA: TGTGCCAGCAGTTACGGGGAAGATACGCAGTATTTT; CDR3 protein: CASSYGEDTQYF; clone size: NA; D gene: NA; J gene: TRBJ2-3; V gene: TRBV6-6
CDR3 DNA: TGTGCCAGCAGCACTTTGAACGAGCAGTTCTTC; CDR3 protein: CASSTLNEQFF; clone size: NA; D gene: NA; J gene: TRBJ2-1; V gene: TRBV11-2
CDR3 DNA: TGTGCCAGCAGGCCCAGCGGGAGGGACTACAATGAGCAGTTCTTC; CDR3 protein: CASRPSGRDYNEQFF; clone size: NA; D gene: TRBD2; J gene: TRBJ2-1; V gene: TRBV7-9
CDR3 DNA: TGTGCCAGCAGCCTGCAGGGGGGCCGGACAGATACGCAGTATTTT; CDR3 protein: CASSLQGGRTDTQYF; clone size: NA; D gene: NA; J gene: TRBJ2-3; V gene: TRBV7-3